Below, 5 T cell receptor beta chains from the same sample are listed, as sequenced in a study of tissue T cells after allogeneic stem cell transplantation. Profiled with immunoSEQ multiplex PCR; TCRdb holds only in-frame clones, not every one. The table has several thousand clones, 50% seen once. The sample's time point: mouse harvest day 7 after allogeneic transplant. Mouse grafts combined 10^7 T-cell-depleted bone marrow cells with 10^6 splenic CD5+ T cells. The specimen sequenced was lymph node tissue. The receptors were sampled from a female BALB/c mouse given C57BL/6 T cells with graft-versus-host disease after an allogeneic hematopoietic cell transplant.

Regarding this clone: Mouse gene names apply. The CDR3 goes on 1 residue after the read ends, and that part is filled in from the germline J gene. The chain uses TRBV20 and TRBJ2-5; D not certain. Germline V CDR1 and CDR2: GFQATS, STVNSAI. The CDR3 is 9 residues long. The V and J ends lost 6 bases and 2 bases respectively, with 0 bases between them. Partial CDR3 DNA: TGTGGTGCCCAAGACACCCAGTAC. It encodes CGAQDTQY. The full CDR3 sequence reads CGAQDTQYF.

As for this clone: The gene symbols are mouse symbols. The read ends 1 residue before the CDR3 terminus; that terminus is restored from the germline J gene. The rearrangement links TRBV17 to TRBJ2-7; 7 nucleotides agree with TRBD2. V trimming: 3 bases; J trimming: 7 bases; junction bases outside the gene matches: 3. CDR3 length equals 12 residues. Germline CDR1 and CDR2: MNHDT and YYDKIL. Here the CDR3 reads CASSSGGREQYF. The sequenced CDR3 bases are TGTGCTAGCAGTAGTGGGGGGAGAGAACAGTAC. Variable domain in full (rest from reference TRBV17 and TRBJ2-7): DTTVKQNPRYKLARVGKPVNLICSQTMNHDTMYWYQKKPNQAPKLLLFYYDKILNREADTFEKFQSSRPNNSFCSLYIGSAGLEYSAMYLCASSSGGREQYFGPGTRLTVL.

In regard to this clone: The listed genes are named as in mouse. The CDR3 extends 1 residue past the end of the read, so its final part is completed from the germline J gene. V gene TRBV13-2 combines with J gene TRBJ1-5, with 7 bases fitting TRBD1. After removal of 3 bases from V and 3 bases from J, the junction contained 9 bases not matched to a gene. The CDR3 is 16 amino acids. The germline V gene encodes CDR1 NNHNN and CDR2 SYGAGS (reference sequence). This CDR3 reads CASGGSTGRGNQAPLF. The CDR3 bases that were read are TGTGCCAGCGGTGGATCGACAGGGAGGGGCAACCAGGCTCCGCTT.

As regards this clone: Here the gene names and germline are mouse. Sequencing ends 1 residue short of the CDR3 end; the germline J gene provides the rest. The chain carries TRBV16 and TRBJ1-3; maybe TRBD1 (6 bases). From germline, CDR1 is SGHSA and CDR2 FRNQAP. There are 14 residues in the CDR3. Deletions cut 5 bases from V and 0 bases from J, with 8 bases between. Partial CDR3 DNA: TGTGCAAGCAGCCCACAGGGTTCTGGAAATACGCTCTAT. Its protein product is CASSPQGSGNTLY. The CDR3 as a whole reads CASSPQGSGNTLYF.

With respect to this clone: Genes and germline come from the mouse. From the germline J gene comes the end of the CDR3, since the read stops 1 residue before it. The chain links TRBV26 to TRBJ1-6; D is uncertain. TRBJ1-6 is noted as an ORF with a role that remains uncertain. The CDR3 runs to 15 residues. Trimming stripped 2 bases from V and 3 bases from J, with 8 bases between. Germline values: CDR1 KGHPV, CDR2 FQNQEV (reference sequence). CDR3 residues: CASSLPGLYNSPLYF. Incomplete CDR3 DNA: TGTGCCAGCAGTCTGCCCGGCCTCTATAATTCGCCCCTCTAC.